This TCR beta chain was recovered during a study of OX40 agonist ivuxolimab in advanced cancers. CDR3 length: 13 residues. Between the trimmed V and J ends, which lost 4 bases and 3 bases, there was a span of 9 bases. CDR1 is SGHTA, CDR2 FQGTGA, per germline. Method: immunoSEQ multiplex PCR; TCRdb's copy keeps in-frame clones and lacks some. The repertoire includes about 69,000 clones, more than 75% of them detected once, and over 5% sits in the top ten. If patients had autoimmune disease history or systemic immunosuppression, they were excluded. The V call is TRBV7-3, the J call TRBJ2-5; weak D call: TRBD1 (6 bases). The sequence came from an adult with an advanced solid tumor such as melanoma, head and neck, liver or kidney cancer. The sequencing used CD4+ or CD8+ T cells sorted from blood, collected in a trial of the OX40 agonist ivuxolimab. The DNA for the CDR3 is TGTGCCAGCAGCTCCCGGACAGAAGAGACCCAGTACTTC. This sequence encodes CASSSRTEETQYF.